The clone carrying this TCR beta chain was found once. The antigen remains unidentified. These data are taken from a study of shared clonotypes between healthy human individuals. The study, taken as a whole, reports: Non-shared clonotypes had lower generation probabilities than clonotypes shared by all four sorted-subset donors.

Splitting of each subset's genomic DNA was done evenly across several immunoSEQ plates. Here immunoSEQ multiplex PCR was the method, and the copy in TCRdb shows in-frame clones only, minus some. This sample has around 1.6 million clones, with 95% to 99% found just once. The V end was cut by 3 bases, the J end by 2 bases, with 11 bases between. Germline V gene lookup returns CDR1 SNHLY and CDR2 FYNNEI. The CDR3 contains 14 residues. This TCR was recovered from a man younger than 45 in good health. The chain carries TRBV2 and TRBJ2-7; D gene ambiguous. The sample consisted of naive CD4+ T cells sorted from blood. Subset noted: CD45RA+ positively selected. The CDR3 spells CASSDPREAYEQYF. The DNA for the CDR3 is TGTGCCAGCAGTGATCCGCGAGAAGCCTACGAGCAGTACTTC.